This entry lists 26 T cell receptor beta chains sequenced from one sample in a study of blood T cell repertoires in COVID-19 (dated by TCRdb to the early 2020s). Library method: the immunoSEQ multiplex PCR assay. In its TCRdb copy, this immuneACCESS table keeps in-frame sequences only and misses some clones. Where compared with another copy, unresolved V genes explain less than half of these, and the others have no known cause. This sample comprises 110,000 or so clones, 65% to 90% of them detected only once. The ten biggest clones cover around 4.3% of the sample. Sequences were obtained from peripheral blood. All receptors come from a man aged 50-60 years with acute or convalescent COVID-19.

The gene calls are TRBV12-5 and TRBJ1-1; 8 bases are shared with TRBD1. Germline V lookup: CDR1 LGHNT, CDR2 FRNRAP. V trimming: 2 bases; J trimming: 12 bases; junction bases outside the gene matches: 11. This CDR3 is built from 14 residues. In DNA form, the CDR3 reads TGTGCTAGTGGTTTGACCCGGACAGGGTTGGAAACTTTCTTT. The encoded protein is CASGLTRTGLETFF.

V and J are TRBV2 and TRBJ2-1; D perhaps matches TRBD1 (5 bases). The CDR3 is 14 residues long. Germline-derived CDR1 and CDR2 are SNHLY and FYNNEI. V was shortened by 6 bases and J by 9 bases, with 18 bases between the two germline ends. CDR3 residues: CASRRQSSSVEQFF. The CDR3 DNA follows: TGTGCCAGCAGGAGACAGAGTTCCTCTGTTGAGCAGTTCTTC.

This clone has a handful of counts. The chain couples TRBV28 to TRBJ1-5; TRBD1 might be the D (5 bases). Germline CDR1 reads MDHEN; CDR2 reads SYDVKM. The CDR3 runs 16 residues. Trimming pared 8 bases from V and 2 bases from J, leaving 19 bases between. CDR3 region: CASLLSSGPRNQPQHF. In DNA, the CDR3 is TGTGCCAGCCTACTCAGTTCAGGGCCCCGCAATCAGCCCCAGCATTTT.

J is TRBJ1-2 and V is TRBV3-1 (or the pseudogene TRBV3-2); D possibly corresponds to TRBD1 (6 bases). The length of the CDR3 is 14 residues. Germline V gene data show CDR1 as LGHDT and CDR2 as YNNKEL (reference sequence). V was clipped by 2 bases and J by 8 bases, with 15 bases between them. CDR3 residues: CASSQTKTGSGYTF. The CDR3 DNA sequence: TGTGCCAGCAGCCAAACGAAAACAGGGTCCGGCTACACCTTC.

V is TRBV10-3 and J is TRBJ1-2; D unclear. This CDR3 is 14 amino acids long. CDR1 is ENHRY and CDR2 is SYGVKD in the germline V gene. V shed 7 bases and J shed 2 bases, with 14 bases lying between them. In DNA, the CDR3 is TGTGCCATCAACCTCCGACTTCAGAACTATGGCTACACCTTC. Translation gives CAINLRLQNYGYTF.

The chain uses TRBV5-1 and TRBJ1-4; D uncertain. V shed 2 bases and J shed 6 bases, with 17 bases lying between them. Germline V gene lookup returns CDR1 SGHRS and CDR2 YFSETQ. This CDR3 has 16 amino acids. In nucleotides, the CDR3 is TGCGCCAGCAGCTTAAGTGAGGTCGGGAGATATGAAAAACTGTTTTTT. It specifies CASSLSEVGRYEKLFF.

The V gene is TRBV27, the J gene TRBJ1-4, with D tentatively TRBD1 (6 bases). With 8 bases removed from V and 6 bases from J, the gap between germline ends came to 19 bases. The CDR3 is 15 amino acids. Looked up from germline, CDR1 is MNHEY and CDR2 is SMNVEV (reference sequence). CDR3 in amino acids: CASGSGAFDDEKLFF. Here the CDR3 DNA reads TGTGCCAGCGGCTCAGGGGCCTTTGACGATGAAAAACTGTTTTTT. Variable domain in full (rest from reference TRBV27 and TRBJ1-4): EAQVTQNPRYLITVTGKKLTVTCSQNMNHEYMSWYRQDPGLGLRQIYYSMNVEVTDKGDVPEGYKVSRKEKRNFPLILESPSPNQTSLYFCASGSGAFDDEKLFFGSGTQLSVL.

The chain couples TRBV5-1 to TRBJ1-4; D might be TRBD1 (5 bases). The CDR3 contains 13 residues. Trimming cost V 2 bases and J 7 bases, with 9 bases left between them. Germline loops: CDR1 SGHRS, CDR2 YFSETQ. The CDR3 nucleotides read TGCGCCAGCAGCTTTGGGACTTTTGAAAAACTGTTTTTT. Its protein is CASSFGTFEKLFF. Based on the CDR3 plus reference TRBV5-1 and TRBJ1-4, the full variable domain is KAGVTQTPRYLIKTRGQQVTLSCSPISGHRSVSWYQQTPGQGLQFLFEYFSETQRNKGNFPGRFSGRQFSNSRSEMNVSTLELGDSALYLCASSFGTFEKLFFGSGTQLSVL.

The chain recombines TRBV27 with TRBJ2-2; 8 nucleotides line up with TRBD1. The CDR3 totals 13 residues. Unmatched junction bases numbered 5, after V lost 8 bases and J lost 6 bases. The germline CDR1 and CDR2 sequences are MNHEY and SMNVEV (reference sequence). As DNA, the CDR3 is TGTGCCAGCTCGACAGGGGTGGCCGGGGAGCTGTTTTTT. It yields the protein CASSTGVAGELFF.

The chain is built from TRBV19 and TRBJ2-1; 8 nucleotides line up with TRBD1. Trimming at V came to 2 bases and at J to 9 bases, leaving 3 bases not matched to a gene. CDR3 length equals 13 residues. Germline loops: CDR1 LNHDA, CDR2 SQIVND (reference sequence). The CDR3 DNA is TGTGCCAGTAGTATACAGGGGGCAGGTGAGCAGTTCTTC. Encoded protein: CASSIQGAGEQFF.

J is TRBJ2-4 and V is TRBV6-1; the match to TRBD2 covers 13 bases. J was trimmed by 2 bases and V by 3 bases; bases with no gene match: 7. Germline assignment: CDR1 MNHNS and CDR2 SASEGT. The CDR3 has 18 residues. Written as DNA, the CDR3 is TGTGCCAGCAGTGATAGAAGGGGACTAGCGGGACCCAAAAACATTCAGTACTTC. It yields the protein CASSDRRGLAGPKNIQYF.

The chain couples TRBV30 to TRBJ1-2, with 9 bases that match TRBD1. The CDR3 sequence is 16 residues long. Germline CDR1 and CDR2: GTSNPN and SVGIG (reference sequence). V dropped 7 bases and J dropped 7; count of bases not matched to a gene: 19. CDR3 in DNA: TGTGCCTTTTCGAATCCGGGACAGGGACTCATCGGTGGCTACACCTTC. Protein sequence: CAFSNPGQGLIGGYTF.

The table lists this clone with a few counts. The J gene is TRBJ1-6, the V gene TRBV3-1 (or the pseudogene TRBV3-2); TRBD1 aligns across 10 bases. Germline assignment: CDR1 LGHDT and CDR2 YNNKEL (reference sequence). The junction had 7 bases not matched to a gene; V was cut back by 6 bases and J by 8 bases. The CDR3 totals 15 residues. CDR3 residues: CASRPTGGAYSPLHF. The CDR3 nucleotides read TGTGCCAGCAGACCGACAGGGGGCGCCTATTCACCCCTCCACTTT.

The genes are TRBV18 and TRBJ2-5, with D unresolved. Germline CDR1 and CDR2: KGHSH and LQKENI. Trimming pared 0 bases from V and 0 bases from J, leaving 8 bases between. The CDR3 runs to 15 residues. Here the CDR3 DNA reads TGTGCCAGCTCACCACCATCCCAAAACCAAGAGACCCAGTACTTC. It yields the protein CASSPPSQNQETQYF.

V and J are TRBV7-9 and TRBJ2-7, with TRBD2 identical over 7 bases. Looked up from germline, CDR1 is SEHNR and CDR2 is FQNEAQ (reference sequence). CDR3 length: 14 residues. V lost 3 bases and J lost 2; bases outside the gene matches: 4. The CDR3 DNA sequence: TGTGCCAGCAGCTTGGAGACTAGCACCTACGAGCAGTACTTC. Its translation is CASSLETSTYEQYF.

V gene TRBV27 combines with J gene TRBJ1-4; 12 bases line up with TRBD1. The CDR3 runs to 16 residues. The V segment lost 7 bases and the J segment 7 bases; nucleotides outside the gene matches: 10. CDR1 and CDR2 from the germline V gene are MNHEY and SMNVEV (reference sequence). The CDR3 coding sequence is TGTGCCAGCACCCTTATTCGGGACAGGGGGCCTGAAAAACTGTTTTTT. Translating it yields CASTLIRDRGPEKLFF.

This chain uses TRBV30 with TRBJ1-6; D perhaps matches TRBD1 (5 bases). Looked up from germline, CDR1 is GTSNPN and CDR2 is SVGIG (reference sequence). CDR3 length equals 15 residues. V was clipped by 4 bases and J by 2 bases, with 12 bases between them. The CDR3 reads CAWTPDSTYNSPLHF. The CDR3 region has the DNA TGTGCCTGGACCCCTGACAGCACCTATAATTCACCCCTCCACTTT.

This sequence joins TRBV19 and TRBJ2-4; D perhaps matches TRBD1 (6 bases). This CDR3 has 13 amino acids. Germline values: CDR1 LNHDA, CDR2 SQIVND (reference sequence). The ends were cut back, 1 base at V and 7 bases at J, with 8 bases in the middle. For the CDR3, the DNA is TGTGCCAGTAGTATAGGGCAGGGGAACATTCAGTACTTC. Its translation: CASSIGQGNIQYF.

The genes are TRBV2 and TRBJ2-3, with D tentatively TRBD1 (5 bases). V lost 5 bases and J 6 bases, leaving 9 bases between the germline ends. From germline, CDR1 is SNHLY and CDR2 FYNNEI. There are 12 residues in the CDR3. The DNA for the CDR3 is TGTGCCAGCAGTCCACGACAGGATACGCAGTATTTT. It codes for CASSPRQDTQYF.

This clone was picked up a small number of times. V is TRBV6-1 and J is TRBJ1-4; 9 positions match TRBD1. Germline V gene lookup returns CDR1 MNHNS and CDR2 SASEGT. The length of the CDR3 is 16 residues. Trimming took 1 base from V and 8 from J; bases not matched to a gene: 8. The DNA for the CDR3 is TGTGCCAGCAGTGAAGGGTCCGGGACAGGGCACGAAAAACTGTTTTTT. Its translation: CASSEGSGTGHEKLFF.

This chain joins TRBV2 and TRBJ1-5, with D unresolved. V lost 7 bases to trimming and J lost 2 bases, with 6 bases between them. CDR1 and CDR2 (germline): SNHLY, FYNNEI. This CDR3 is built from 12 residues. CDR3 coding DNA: TGTGCCAGCACGGGTGGCAATCAGCCCCAGCATTTT. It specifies CASTGGNQPQHF.

The CDR3, as DNA: TGTGCCATCAGTGACCCGGGACAGGGGAGCTCCTACGAGCAGTACTTC. This sequence encodes CAISDPGQGSSYEQYF. The rearrangement uses TRBV10-3 and TRBJ2-7; TRBD1 aligns across 10 bases. This CDR3 has 16 amino acids. Germline-derived CDR1 and CDR2 are ENHRY and SYGVKD. V shed 3 bases, J shed 0 bases, and the junction held 5 bases outside the gene matches.

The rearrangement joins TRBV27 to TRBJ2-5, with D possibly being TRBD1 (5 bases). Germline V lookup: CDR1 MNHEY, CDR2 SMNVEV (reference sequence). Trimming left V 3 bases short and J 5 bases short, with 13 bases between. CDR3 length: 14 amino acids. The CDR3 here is CASSFSSGWETQYF. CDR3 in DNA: TGTGCCAGCAGTTTTTCATCAGGGTGGGAGACCCAGTACTTC.

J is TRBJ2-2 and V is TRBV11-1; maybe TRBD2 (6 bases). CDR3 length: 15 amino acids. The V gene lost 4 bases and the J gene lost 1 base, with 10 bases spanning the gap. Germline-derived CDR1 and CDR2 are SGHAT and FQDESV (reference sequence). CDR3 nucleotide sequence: TGTGCCAGCAGCTATTGGCGGGAGAACACCGGGGAGCTGTTTTTT. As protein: CASSYWRENTGELFF.

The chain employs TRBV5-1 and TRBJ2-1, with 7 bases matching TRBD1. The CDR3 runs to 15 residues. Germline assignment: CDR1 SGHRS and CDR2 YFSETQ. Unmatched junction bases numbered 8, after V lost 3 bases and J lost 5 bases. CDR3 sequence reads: CASSSSGTDHNEQFF. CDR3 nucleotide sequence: TGCGCCAGCAGCTCCTCCGGGACAGACCACAATGAGCAGTTCTTC.

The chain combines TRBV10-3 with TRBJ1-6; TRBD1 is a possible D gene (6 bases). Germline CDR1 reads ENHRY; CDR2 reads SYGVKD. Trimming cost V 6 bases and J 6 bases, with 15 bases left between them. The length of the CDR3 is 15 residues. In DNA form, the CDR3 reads TGTGCCATCAGATCCGGGACAACTGTTAATTCACCCCTCCACTTT. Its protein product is CAIRSGTTVNSPLHF.